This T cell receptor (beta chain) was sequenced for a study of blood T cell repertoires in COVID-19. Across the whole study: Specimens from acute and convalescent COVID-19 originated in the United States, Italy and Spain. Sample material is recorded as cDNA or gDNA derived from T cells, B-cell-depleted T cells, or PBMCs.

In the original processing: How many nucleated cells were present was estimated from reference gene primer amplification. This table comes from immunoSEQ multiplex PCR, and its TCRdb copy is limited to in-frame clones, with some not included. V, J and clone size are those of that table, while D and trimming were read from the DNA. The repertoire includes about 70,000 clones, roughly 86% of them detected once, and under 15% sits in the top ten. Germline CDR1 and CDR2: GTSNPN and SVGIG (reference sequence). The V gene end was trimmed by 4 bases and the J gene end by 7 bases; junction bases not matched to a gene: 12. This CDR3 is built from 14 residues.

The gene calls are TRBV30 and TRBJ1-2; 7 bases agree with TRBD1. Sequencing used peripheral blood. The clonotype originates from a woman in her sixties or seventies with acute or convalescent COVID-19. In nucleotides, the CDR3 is TGTGCCTGGAAGAGACAGGGTTCGGAACGTGGCTACACCTTC. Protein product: CAWKRQGSERGYTF.